A single sample is the source of the 10 T cell receptor beta chains below, sequenced in a study of a mutant IDH1 vaccine in newly diagnosed glioma. The time point is: baseline, week 1 (first vaccination visit). The treatment was: pre-vaccination baseline after standard-of-care therapy. Profiled with immunoSEQ multiplex PCR; TCRdb holds only in-frame clones, not every one. The sample lists tens of thousands of clones; around 79% were seen once. The sample here was PBMCs, taken from a glioma patient treated with radiotherapy, temozolomide or both. Receptor source: a man aged 45-65 years with glioma.

The rearrangement links TRBV15 to TRBJ2-7, with TRBD1 as a possible D gene (5 bases). Germline V gives CDR1 LNHNV, CDR2 YYDKDF (reference sequence). The CDR3 sequence is 13 residues long. V was shortened by 5 bases and J by 3 bases, with 11 bases between the two germline ends. CDR3 loop: CATSVQVNYEQYF. The CDR3 DNA reads TGTGCCACCAGCGTACAGGTCAACTACGAGCAGTACTTC.

The rearrangement joins TRBV4-1 to TRBJ1-4; the D gene is possibly TRBD1 (6 bases). Germline V lookup: CDR1 MGHRA, CDR2 YSYEKL. V lost 0 bases, J lost 8 bases, and 13 bases lay in between. This CDR3 region has 15 residues. The CDR3 DNA reads TGCGCCAGCAGCCAAGATAGGACAGTTACCGAAAAACTGTTTTTT. Its translation is CASSQDRTVTEKLFF.

The chain employs TRBV19 and TRBJ1-6; no firm D call. V was cut by 6 bases and J by 7 bases, with 10 bases left in between. Germline CDR1 is LNHDA and CDR2 is SQIVND (reference sequence). This CDR3 has 13 residues. The CDR3 loop is CASSRGLNSPLHF. DNA for the CDR3: TGTGCCAGTAGCCGTGGCCTCAATTCACCCCTCCACTTT.

The chain has TRBV27 and TRBJ2-1, with unresolved D. The CDR3 contains 14 residues. Germline CDR1 reads MNHEY; CDR2 reads SMNVEV (reference sequence). V lost 2 bases to trimming and J lost 4 bases, with 9 bases between them. The CDR3 loop is CASSLLSEYNEQFF. The CDR3 DNA follows: TGTGCCAGCAGTTTACTCTCCGAGTACAATGAGCAGTTCTTC.

V usage is TRBV6-1 and J usage is TRBJ1-5; D not certain. CDR3 length: 14 residues. V was clipped by 7 bases and J by 0 bases, with 10 bases between them. Germline CDR1 is MNHNS and CDR2 is SASEGT. CDR3 in DNA: TGTGCCAGCAAATTTCTGGATAGCAATCAGCCCCAGCATTTT. Translation gives CASKFLDSNQPQHF.

This chain uses TRBV7-9 with TRBJ2-7; D is possibly TRBD1 or TRBD2 (5 bases each). Germline V CDR1 and CDR2: SEHNR, FQNEAQ (reference sequence). Deletions cut 0 bases from V and 6 bases from J, with 12 bases between. This CDR3 is 14 amino acids long. The CDR3 nucleotides are TGTGCCAGCAGCTTAGCCAGGGCCCGGGGCGAGCAGTACTTC. This gives the protein CASSLARARGEQYF. The whole variable domain, remainder taken from reference TRBV7-9 and TRBJ2-7, is DTGVSQNPRHKITKRGQNVTFRCDPISEHNRLYWYRQTLGQGPEFLTYFQNEAQLEKSRLLSDRFSAERPKGSFSTLEIQRTEQGDSAMYLCASSLARARGEQYFGPGTRLTVT.

V usage is TRBV6-5 and J usage is TRBJ2-3, with TRBD1 matching over 8 bases. Germline V gives CDR1 MNHEY, CDR2 SVGAGI. V was pared by 5 bases and J by 4 bases, with 8 bases of the junction left unmatched. The CDR3 covers 15 residues. The CDR3, as DNA: TGTGCCAGCAGTGGTCTGGACAGGGCTGCAGATACGCAGTATTTT. Its protein product is CASSGLDRAADTQYF.

The chain employs TRBV30 and TRBJ2-1; 14 bases map to TRBD2. With 2 bases clipped from V and 4 bases from J, the junction kept 4 bases outside the gene matches. This CDR3 is 16 amino acids long. Germline CDR1 GTSNPN, CDR2 SVGIG (reference sequence). The CDR3 is CAWSPGLAGGYNEQFF. CDR3 coding DNA: TGTGCCTGGAGTCCTGGACTAGCGGGGGGTTACAATGAGCAGTTCTTC.

The chain has TRBV5-1 and TRBJ2-7, with D possibly being TRBD1 (6 bases). The CDR3 is 16 amino acids. The ends were cut back, 0 bases at V and 3 bases at J, with 16 bases in the middle. CDR1 SGHRS and CDR2 YFSETQ come from the germline V gene. The CDR3 spells CASSLGLARGVYEQYF. Written as DNA, the CDR3 is TGCGCCAGCAGCTTGGGGTTGGCCAGGGGAGTCTACGAGCAGTACTTC.

The CDR3 coding sequence is TGTGCCTGGAGTGTCTCCATCTTTCAGCCCCAGCATTTT. Translating it yields CAWSVSIFQPQHF. V usage is TRBV30 and J usage is TRBJ1-5; D ambiguous. The CDR3 is 13 amino acids. CDR1 is GTSNPN, CDR2 SVGIG, per germline (reference sequence). Between the trimmed V and J ends, which lost 0 bases and 6 bases, there was a span of 9 bases.